This T cell receptor beta chain was found in a study of a mutant IDH1 vaccine in newly diagnosed glioma. Looking at the study overall: Patients were pretreated with radiotherapy, temozolomide, or both, mostly both. Study-wide results and caveats: Pseudoprogression apparently lacked any relation to changes in top peripheral T cell clonotypes. It was about 93% of patients that developed vaccine-induced immune responses.

Time point reported: week 23, last vaccination. In the vaccine, a single dose held 300 ug of the mutant IDH1 20-mer peptide, along with topical imiquimod. Donors harbored newly found WHO grade 3 or 4 IDH1-mutant, ATRX-lost astrocytomas. CDR1 and CDR2 from the germline V gene are SGDLS and YYNGEE. Trimming left V 0 bases short and J 0 bases short, with 12 bases between. CDR3 length equals 16 residues. This clone is labeled as medium-sized. Its specificity is not known. Sequencing was performed with immunoSEQ multiplex PCR; in TCRdb, only in-frame clones are kept and a portion is missing. Here the sample spans approximately 39,000 clones, 80% to 90% being singletons.

This receptor was taken from a man aged 35 to 55 with glioma. The sequencing here drew on PBMCs, taken from a glioma patient whose treatment included an IDH1 peptide vaccine. This sequence joins TRBV9 and TRBJ1-1; D is unresolved. This CDR3 reads CASSVADIPMNTEAFF. The CDR3 DNA reads as TGTGCCAGCAGCGTAGCTGACATTCCTATGAACACTGAAGCTTTCTTT.